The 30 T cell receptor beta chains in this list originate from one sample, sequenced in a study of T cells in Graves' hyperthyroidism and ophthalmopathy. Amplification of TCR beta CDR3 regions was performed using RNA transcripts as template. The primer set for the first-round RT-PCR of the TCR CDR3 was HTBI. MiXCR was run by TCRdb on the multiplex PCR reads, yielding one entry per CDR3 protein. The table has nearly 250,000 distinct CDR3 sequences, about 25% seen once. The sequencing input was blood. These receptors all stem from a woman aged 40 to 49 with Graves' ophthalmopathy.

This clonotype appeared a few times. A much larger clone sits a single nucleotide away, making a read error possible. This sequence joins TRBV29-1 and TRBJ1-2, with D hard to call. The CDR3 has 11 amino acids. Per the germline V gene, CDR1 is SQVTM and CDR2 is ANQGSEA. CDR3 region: CSVVLNYGYTF. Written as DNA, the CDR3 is TGCAGTGTTGTCCTCAACTATGGCTACACCTTC.

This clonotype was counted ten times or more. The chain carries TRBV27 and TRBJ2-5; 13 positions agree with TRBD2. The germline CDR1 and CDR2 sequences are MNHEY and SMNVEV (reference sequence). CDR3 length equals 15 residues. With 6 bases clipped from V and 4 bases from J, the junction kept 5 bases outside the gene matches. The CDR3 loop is CASSRRLAGGETQYF. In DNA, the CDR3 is TGTGCCAGCAGCCGCCGACTAGCGGGAGGAGAGACCCAGTACTTC.

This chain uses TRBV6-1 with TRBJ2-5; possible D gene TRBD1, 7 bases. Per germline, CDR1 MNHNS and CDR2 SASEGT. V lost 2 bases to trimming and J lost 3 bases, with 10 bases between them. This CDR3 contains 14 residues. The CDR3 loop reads CASSEQGGEETQYF. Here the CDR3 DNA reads TGTGCCAGCAGTGAACAGGGGGGAGAAGAGACCCAGTACTTC.

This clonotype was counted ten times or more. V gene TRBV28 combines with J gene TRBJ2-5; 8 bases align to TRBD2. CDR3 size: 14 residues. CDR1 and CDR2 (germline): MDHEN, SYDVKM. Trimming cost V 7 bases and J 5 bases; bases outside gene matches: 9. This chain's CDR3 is CASISGTRTETQYF. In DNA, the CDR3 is TGTGCCAGCATAAGCGGGACTAGGACGGAGACCCAGTACTTC.

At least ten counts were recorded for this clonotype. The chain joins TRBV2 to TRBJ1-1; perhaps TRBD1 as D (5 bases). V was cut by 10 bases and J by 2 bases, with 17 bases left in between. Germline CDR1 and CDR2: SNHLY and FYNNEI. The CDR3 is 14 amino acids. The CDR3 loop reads CATSLVGVNTEAFF. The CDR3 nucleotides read TGTGCCACCTCGTTGGTGGGGGTAAACACTGAAGCTTTCTTT.

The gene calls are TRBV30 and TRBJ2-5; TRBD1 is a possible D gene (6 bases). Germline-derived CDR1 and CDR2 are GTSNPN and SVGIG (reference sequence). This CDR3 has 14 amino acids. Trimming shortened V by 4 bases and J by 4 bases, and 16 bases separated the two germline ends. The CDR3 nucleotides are TGTGCCTGGACCCGGCAGGGGACACGAGAGACCCAGTACTTC. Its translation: CAWTRQGTRETQYF.

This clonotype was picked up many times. The CDR3 nucleotides read TGTGCCACCAGCAGAGATTTCACAGGGGGCCAGATGAACACTGAAGCTTTCTTT. Amino acid sequence: CATSRDFTGGQMNTEAFF. The V gene is TRBV15, the J gene TRBJ1-1, with 9 bases matching TRBD1. The CDR3 has 18 amino acids. Germline CDR1 reads LNHNV; CDR2 reads YYDKDF (reference sequence). Germline trimming cut 0 bases from V and 0 bases from J; bases unmatched to any gene: 8.

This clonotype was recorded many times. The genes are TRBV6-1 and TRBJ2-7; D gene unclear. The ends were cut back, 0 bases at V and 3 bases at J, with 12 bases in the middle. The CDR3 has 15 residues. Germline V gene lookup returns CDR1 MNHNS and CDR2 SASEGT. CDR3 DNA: TGTGCCAGCAGTGAAGCACCAGGTTCCTTCTACGAGCAGTACTTC. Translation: CASSEAPGSFYEQYF.

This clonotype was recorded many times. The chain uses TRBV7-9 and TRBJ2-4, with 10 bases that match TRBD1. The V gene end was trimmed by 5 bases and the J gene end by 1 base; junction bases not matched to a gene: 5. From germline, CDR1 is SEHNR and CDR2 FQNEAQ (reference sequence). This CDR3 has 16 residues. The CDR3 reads CASSAPGQGAKNIQYF. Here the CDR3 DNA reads TGTGCCAGCAGCGCGCCGGGACAGGGGGCCAAAAACATTCAGTACTTC.

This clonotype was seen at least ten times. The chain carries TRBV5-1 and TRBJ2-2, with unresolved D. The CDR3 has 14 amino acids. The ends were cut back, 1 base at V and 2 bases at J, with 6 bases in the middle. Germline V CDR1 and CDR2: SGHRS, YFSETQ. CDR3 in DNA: TGCGCCAGCAGCTTGACTGTTAACACCGGGGAGCTGTTTTTT. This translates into CASSLTVNTGELFF.

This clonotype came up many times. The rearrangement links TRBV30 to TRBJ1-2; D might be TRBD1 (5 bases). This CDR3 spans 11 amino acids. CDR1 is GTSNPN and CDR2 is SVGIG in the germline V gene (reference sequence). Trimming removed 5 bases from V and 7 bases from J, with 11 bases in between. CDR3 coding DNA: TGTGCCTGGGCTCAGGGTACTGGCTACACCTTC. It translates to CAWAQGTGYTF.

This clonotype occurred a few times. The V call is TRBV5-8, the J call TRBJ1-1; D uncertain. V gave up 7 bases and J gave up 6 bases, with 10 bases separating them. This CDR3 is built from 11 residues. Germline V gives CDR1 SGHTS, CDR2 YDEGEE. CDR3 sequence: CASALDPEAFF. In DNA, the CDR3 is TGTGCCAGCGCGCTTGACCCTGAAGCTTTCTTT.

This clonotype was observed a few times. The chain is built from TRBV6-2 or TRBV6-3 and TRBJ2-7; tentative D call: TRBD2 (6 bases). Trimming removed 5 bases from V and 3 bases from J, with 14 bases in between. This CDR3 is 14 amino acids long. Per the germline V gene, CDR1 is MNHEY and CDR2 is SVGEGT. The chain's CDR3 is CASSRNSGSYEQYF. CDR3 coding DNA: TGTGCCAGCAGTCGTAATAGCGGAAGCTACGAGCAGTACTTC.

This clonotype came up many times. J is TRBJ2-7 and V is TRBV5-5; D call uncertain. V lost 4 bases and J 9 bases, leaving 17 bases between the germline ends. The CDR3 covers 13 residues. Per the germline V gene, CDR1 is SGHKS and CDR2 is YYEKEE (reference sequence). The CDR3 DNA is TGTGCCAGCAGCACCGGACCGGGCGACCCGCAGTACTTC. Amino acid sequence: CASSTGPGDPQYF.

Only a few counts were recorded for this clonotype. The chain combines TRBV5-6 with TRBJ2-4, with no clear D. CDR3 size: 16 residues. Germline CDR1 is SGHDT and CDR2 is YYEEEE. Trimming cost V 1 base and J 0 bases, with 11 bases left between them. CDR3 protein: CASSLKRFLAKNIQYF. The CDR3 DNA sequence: TGTGCCAGCAGCTTGAAGAGGTTTTTAGCCAAAAACATTCAGTACTTC.

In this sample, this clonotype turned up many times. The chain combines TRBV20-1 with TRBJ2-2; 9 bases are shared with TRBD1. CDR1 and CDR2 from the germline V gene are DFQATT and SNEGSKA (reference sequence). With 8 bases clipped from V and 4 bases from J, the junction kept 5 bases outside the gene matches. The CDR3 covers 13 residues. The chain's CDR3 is CSQQTGGTGELFF. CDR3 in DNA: TGCAGTCAGCAGACAGGGGGCACCGGGGAGCTGTTTTTT.

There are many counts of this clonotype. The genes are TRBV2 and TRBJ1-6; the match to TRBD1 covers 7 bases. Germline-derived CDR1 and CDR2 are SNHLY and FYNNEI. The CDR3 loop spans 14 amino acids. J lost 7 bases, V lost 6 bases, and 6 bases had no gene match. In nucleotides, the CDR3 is TGTGCCAGCAGCGGACAGGTGCAAAATTCACCCCTCCACTTT. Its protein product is CASSGQVQNSPLHF. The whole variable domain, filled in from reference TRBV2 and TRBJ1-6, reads EPEVTQTPSHQVTQMGQEVILRCVPISNHLYFYWYRQILGQKVEFLVSFYNNEISEKSEIFDDQFSVERPDGSNFTLKIRSTKLEDSAMYFCASSGQVQNSPLHFGNGTRLTVT.

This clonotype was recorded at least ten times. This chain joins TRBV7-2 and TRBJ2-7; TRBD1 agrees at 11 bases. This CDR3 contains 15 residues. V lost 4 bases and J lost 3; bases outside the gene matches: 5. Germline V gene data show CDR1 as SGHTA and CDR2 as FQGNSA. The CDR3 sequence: CASSYAGTGGYEQYF. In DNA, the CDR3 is TGTGCCAGCAGCTATGCCGGGACAGGGGGCTACGAGCAGTACTTC.

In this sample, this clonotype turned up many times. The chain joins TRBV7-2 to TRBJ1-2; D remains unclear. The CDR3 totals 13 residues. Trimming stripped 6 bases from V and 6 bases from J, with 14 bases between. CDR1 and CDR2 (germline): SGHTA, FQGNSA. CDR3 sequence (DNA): TGTGCCAGCAGAGTTGGGGAGAAGGATGGCTACACCTTC. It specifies CASRVGEKDGYTF. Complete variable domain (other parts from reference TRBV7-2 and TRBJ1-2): GAGVSQSPSNKVTEKGKDVELRCDPISGHTALYWYRQSLGQGLEFLIYFQGNSAPDKSGLPSDRFSAERTGGSVSTLTIQRTQQEDSAVYLCASRVGEKDGYTFGSGTRLTVV.

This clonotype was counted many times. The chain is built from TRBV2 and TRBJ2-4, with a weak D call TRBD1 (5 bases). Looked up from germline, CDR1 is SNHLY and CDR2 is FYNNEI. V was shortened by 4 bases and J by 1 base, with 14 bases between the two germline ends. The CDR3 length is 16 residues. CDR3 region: CASSGMVGAAKNIQYF. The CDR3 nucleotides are TGTGCCAGCAGTGGTATGGTAGGGGCCGCCAAAAACATTCAGTACTTC.

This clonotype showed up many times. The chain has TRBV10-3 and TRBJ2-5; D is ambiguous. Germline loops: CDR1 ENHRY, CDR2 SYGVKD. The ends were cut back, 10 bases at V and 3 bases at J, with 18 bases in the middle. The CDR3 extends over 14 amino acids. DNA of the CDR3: TGTGCCACATCCCGGCAGAATGAGAAAGAGACCCAGTACTTC. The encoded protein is CATSRQNEKETQYF.

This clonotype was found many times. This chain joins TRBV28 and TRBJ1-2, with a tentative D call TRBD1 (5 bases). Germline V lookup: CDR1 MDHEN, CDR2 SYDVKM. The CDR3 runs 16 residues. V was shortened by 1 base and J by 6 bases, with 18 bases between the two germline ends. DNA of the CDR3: TGTGCCAGCAGTTTATACACTTTTCAGGGACCCGATGGCTACACCTTC. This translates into CASSLYTFQGPDGYTF.

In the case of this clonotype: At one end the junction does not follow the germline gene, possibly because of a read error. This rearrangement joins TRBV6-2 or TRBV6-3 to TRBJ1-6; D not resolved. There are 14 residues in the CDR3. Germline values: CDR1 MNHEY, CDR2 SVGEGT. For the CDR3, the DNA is TGTTCCAGCAGACGACCCCTAACTGATTCACCCCTCCACTTT. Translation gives CSSRRPLTDSPLHF.

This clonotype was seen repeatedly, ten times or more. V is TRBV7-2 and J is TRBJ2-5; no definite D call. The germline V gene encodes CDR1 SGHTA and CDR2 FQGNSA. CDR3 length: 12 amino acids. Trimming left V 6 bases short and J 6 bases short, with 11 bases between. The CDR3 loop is CASSSTYQTQYF. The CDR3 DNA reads TGTGCCAGCAGTTCAACCTACCAGACCCAGTACTTC.

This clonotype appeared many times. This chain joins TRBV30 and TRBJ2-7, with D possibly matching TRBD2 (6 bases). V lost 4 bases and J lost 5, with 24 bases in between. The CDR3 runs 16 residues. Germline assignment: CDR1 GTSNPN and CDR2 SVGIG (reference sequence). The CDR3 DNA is TGTGCCTGGACCCCCGATATCACATGGGCGGGGAACGAGCAGTACTTC. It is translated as CAWTPDITWAGNEQYF.

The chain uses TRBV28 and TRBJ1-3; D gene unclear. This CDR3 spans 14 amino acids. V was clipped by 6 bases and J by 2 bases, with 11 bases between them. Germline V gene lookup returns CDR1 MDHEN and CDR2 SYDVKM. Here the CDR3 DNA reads TGTGCCAGCAGCCCACGGACTACTGGAAACACCATATATTTT. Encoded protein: CASSPRTTGNTIYF.

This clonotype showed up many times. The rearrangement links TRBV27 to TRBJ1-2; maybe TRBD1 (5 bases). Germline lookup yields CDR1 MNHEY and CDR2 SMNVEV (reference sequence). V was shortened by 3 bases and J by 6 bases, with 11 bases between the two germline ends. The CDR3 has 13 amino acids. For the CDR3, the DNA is TGTGCCAGCAGTTTTTCAGGGCTCCATGGCTACACCTTC. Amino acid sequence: CASSFSGLHGYTF.

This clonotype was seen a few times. The CDR3 is CASSLGPFSNQPQHF. In nucleotides, the CDR3 is TGCGCCAGCAGCCTCGGACCGTTTTCCAATCAGCCCCAGCATTTT. The J gene is TRBJ1-5, the V gene TRBV4-1; no clear D gene. Deletions cut 4 bases from V and 3 bases from J, with 13 bases between. The CDR3 is 15 amino acids. Germline V gene data show CDR1 as MGHRA and CDR2 as YSYEKL.

In DNA form, the CDR3 reads TGTGCCAGCAGTTCAGGACAGGGCATTTTAGAGACCCAGTACTTC. This codes for CASSSGQGILETQYF. V usage is TRBV6-2 or TRBV6-3 and J usage is TRBJ2-5, with 8 bases aligning to TRBD1. CDR3 size: 15 residues. Germline CDR1 and CDR2: MNHEY and SVGEGT. Unmatched junction bases numbered 8, after V lost 4 bases and J lost 4 bases.

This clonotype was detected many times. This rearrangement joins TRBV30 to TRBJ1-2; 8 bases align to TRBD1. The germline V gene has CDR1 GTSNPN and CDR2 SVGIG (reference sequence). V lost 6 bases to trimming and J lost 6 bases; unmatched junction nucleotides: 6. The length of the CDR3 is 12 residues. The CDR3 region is CACNPGGDGYTF. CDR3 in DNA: TGTGCCTGTAATCCAGGGGGCGATGGCTACACCTTC.